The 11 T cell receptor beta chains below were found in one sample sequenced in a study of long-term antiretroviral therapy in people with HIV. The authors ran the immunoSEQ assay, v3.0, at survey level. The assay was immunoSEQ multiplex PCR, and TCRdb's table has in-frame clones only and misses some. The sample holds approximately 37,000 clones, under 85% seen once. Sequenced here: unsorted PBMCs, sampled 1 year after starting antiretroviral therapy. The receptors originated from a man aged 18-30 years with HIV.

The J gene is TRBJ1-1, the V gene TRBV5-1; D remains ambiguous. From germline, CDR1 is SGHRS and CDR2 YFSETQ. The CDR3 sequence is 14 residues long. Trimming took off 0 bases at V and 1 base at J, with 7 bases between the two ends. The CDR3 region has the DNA TGCGCCAGCAGCTTGGCGGCAGCGAACACTGAAGCTTTCTTT. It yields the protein CASSLAAANTEAFF.

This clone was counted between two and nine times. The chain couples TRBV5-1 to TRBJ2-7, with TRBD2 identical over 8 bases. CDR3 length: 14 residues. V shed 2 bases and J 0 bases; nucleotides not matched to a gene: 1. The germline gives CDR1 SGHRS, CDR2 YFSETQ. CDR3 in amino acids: CASSFSGDSYEQYF. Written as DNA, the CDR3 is TGCGCCAGCAGCTTTAGCGGGGACTCCTACGAGCAGTACTTC.

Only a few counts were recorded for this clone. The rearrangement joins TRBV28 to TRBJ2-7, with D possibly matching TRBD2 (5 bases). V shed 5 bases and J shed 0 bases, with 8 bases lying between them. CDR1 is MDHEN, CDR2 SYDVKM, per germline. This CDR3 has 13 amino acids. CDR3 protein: CASSGLHSYEQYF. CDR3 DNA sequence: TGTGCCAGCAGTGGACTCCACTCCTACGAGCAGTACTTC.

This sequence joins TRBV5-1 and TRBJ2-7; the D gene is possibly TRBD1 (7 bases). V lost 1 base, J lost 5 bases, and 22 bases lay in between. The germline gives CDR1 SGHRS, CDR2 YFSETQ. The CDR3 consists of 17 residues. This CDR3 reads CASSLSRGDSPLNEQYF. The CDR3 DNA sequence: TGCGCCAGCAGCTTGAGTAGGGGGGACAGTCCCCTGAACGAGCAGTACTTC.

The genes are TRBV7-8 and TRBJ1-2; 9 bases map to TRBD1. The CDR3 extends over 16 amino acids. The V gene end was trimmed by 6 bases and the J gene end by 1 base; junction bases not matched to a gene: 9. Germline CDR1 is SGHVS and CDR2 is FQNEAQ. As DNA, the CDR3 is TGTGCCAGCAGGTCTAGTCCGGACAGGGGTAACTATGGCTACACCTTC. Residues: CASRSSPDRGNYGYTF.

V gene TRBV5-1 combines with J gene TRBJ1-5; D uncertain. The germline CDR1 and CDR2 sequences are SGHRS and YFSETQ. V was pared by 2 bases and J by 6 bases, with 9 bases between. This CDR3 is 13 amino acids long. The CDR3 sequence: CASSLGSGQPQHF. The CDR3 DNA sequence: TGCGCCAGCAGCTTAGGATCGGGTCAGCCCCAGCATTTT. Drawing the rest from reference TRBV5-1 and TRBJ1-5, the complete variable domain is KAGVTQTPRYLIKTRGQQVTLSCSPISGHRSVSWYQQTPGQGLQFLFEYFSETQRNKGNFPGRFSGRQFSNSRSEMNVSTLELGDSALYLCASSLGSGQPQHFGDGTRLSIL.

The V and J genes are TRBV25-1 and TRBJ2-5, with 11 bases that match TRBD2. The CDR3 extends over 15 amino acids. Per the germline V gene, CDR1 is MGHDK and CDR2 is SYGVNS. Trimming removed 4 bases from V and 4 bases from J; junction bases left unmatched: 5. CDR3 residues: CASSVAGGLRETQYF. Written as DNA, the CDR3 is TGTGCCAGCAGTGTAGCGGGAGGGCTACGAGAGACCCAGTACTTC.

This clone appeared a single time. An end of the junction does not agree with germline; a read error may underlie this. The CDR3 nucleotides read TGTGCCAGTAGGGCACGGGCAGGGGTGCGACTCTTT. Its translation: CASRARAGVRLF. The chain uses TRBV19 and TRBJ1-1; tentative D call: TRBD1 (6 bases). This CDR3 has 12 residues. Germline V gene lookup returns CDR1 LNHDA and CDR2 SQIVND (reference sequence).

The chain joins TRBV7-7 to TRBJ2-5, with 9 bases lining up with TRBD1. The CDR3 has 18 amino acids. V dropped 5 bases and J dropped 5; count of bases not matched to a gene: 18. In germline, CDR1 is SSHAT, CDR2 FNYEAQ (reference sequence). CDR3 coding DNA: TGTGCCAGCAGCCAATCACTCCGGACAGGGGCTGTGGGGGAGACCCAGTACTTC. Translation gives CASSQSLRTGAVGETQYF.

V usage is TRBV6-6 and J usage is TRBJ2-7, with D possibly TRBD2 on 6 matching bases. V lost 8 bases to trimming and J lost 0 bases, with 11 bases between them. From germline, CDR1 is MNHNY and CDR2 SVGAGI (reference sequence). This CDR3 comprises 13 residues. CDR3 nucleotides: TGTGCCAGCGGACTACAGGTCTCCTACGAGCAGTACTTC. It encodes CASGLQVSYEQYF.

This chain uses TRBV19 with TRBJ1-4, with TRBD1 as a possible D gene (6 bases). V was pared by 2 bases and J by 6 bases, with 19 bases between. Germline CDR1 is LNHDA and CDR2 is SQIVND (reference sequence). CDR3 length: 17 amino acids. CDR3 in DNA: TGTGCCAGTAGTATAAATTTTGAATCTGGGACATATGAAAAACTGTTTTTT. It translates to CASSINFESGTYEKLFF. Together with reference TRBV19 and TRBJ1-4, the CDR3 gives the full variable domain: DGGITQSPKYLFRKEGQNVTLSCEQNLNHDAMYWYRQDPGQGLRLIYYSQIVNDFQKGDIAEGYSVSREKKESFPLTVTSAQKNPTAFYLCASSINFESGTYEKLFFGSGTQLSVL.